These 30 T cell receptor beta chains were sequenced from one sample in a study of shared clonotypes between healthy human individuals (dated by TCRdb to 2020 to 2021). Libraries came from the immunoSEQ multiplex PCR assay. Entries here come from immuneACCESS through TCRdb and include only in-frame sequences with V and J called. Some clones fail to appear in such tables; in the studies checked, an unresolved V gene covers under half of the shortfall, and the cause of the remainder is unknown. Counted in this sample were roughly 2,000,000 clones; roughly 95% of them appeared once. The ten largest clones represent roughly 1.2% of the sample. For the CD8 naive samples, CD45RO-negative cells were positively selected for CCR7, yielding a CD45RA+CCR7+ population from which TemRA cells were excluded. Input material: naive CD8+ T cells sorted from blood. The cell subset or site tag for this specimen amounts to: CD45RA+CCR7+. These receptor sequences come from a man in his late teens or twenties in good health.

A remark on this clone: This specimen includes other DNA sequences encoding the same CDR3. The chain has TRBV6-5 and TRBJ2-7, with D maybe TRBD2 (5 bases). Germline V gives CDR1 MNHEY, CDR2 SVGAGI. The V end lost 0 bases, the J end lost 2 bases, and 8 bases lay between the germline ends. This CDR3 is 14 amino acids long. The CDR3: CASSYSAGPYEQYF. The CDR3 DNA sequence: TGTGCCAGCAGTTACTCGGCGGGCCCCTACGAGCAGTACTTC.

The genes are TRBV29-1 and TRBJ1-2, with D unclear. The CDR3 runs to 12 residues. Germline CDR1 and CDR2: SQVTM and ANQGSEA. Trimming left V 7 bases short and J 2 bases short, with 11 bases between. The CDR3 nucleotides read TGCAGCGGTCTGCAGGAAAACTATGGCTACACCTTC. Its translation is CSGLQENYGYTF.

The chain is built from TRBV27 and TRBJ2-3; D is perhaps TRBD1 (5 bases). The germline gives CDR1 MNHEY, CDR2 SMNVEV (reference sequence). This CDR3 comprises 14 residues. V lost 0 bases, J lost 2 bases, and 6 bases lay in between. This chain's CDR3 is CASSLSTVTDTQYF. As DNA, the CDR3 is TGTGCCAGCAGTTTATCGACAGTCACAGATACGCAGTATTTT.

V is TRBV27 and J is TRBJ2-1; D perhaps matches TRBD1 (5 bases). The CDR3 is 13 amino acids. Trimming took off 5 bases at V and 4 bases at J, with 9 bases between the two ends. Germline V gene sequence: CDR1 MNHEY, CDR2 SMNVEV (reference sequence). The CDR3 sequence: CASSPRQYNEQFF. CDR3 nucleotides: TGTGCCAGCAGTCCGAGACAGTACAATGAGCAGTTCTTC.

The rearrangement links TRBV5-1 to TRBJ2-1, with 12 nucleotides matching TRBD2. Looked up from germline, CDR1 is SGHRS and CDR2 is YFSETQ. V lost 1 base to trimming and J lost 10 bases; unmatched junction nucleotides: 6. CDR3 size: 15 residues. The CDR3 loop reads CASSLWTSGVPEQFF. In DNA, the CDR3 is TGCGCCAGCAGCTTGTGGACTAGCGGGGTCCCGGAGCAGTTCTTC.

The rearrangement links TRBV7-2 to TRBJ2-5; 11 bases align to TRBD2. Germline V gene data show CDR1 as SGHTA and CDR2 as FQGNSA. This CDR3 has 17 residues. Trimming at V came to 0 bases and at J to 3 bases, leaving 6 bases not matched to a gene. CDR3 sequence: CASSLAGLADFKETQYF. The DNA for the CDR3 is TGTGCCAGCAGCTTAGCGGGACTAGCGGATTTCAAAGAGACCCAGTACTTC.

The chain uses TRBV18 and TRBJ2-2; D call uncertain. CDR3 length: 13 amino acids. Trimming took off 3 bases at V and 6 bases at J, with 8 bases between the two ends. Germline CDR1 and CDR2: KGHSH and LQKENI. The CDR3 region is CASSPGRAGELFF. The CDR3 bases are TGTGCCAGCTCACCCGGTCGTGCCGGGGAGCTGTTTTTT. The full variable domain, completed using reference TRBV18 and TRBJ2-2, is NAGVMQNPRHLVRRRGQEARLRCSPMKGHSHVYWYRQLPEEGLKFMVYLQKENIIDESGMPKERFSAEFPKEGPSILRIQQVVRGDSAAYFCASSPGRAGELFFGEGSRLTVL.

The chain couples TRBV4-1 to TRBJ2-5; TRBD2 agrees at 10 bases. This CDR3 comprises 18 residues. The trim removed 3 bases at V and 5 bases at J, leaving 15 bases unmatched. The germline V gene encodes CDR1 MGHRA and CDR2 YSYEKL. CDR3 nucleotide sequence: TGCGCCAGCAGCCAGAGCCCTAGCGGGGGCCCGTTTGTGGAGACCCAGTACTTC. This codes for CASSQSPSGGPFVETQYF.

This clone showed up just once. The sample carries other DNA sequences with the same CDR3. The chain joins TRBV27 to TRBJ2-7, with D perhaps assigned TRBD1 or TRBD2 (5 bases each). Trimming pared 5 bases from V and 1 base from J, leaving 12 bases between. This CDR3 spans 14 amino acids. Germline CDR1 and CDR2: MNHEY and SMNVEV (reference sequence). The CDR3 region is CASSPRDGSYEQYF. CDR3 coding DNA: TGTGCCAGCAGTCCCCGGGACGGATCCTACGAGCAGTACTTC.

This clone was observed once. The chain links TRBV27 to TRBJ2-5, with TRBD1 as a possible D gene (5 bases). This CDR3 region has 15 residues. Germline CDR1 MNHEY, CDR2 SMNVEV (reference sequence). The V gene lost 6 bases and the J gene lost 2 bases, with 16 bases spanning the gap. CDR3 protein: CASSDGHSSQETQYF. The CDR3 bases are TGTGCCAGCAGCGACGGACATTCGTCACAAGAGACCCAGTACTTC.

This clone showed up just once. V usage is TRBV29-1 and J usage is TRBJ1-2; D perhaps matches TRBD1 (6 bases). This CDR3 is built from 17 residues. V lost 6 bases and J lost 0, with 23 bases in between. Per the germline V gene, CDR1 is SQVTM and CDR2 is ANQGSEA. The chain's CDR3 is CSVIRPDRSIANYGYTF. CDR3 sequence (DNA): TGCAGCGTAATAAGGCCGGACAGATCAATAGCTAACTATGGCTACACCTTC.

As for this clone: Its ends do not fully match the called genes, so a read error is possible. The CDR3 sequence: CASSLVVQPSYEQYF. In DNA form, the CDR3 reads TGTGCCAGCAGTTTAGTGGTACAGCCTTCCTACGAGCAGTACTTC. The chain joins TRBV7-9 to TRBJ2-7; D uncertain. CDR1 and CDR2 from the germline V gene are SEHNR and FQNEAQ (reference sequence). CDR3 size: 15 residues. Based on the CDR3 plus reference TRBV7-9 and TRBJ2-7, the full variable domain is DTGVSQNPRHKITKRGQNVTFRCDPISEHNRLYWYRQTLGQGPEFLTYFQNEAQLEKSRLLSDRFSAERPKGSFSTLEIQRTEQGDSAMYLCASSLVVQPSYEQYFGPGTRLTVT.

In this sample, this clone turned up a few times. J is TRBJ2-7 and V is TRBV19, with a tentative D call TRBD2 (5 bases). Germline CDR1 is LNHDA and CDR2 is SQIVND (reference sequence). Trimming left V 5 bases short and J 3 bases short, with 11 bases between. The CDR3 consists of 13 residues. CDR3 region: CASSDNRDYEQYF. The CDR3 region has the DNA TGTGCCAGTAGTGATAATCGGGACTACGAGCAGTACTTC.

The chain links TRBV6-5 to TRBJ1-2; 10 bases map to TRBD1. Per the germline V gene, CDR1 is MNHEY and CDR2 is SVGAGI. This CDR3 comprises 15 residues. V was pared by 0 bases and J by 8 bases, with 6 bases of the junction left unmatched. The CDR3 is CASSYSGTGESGYTF. CDR3 nucleotide sequence: TGTGCCAGCAGTTACTCCGGGACAGGGGAATCGGGCTACACCTTC.

V is TRBV7-8 and J is TRBJ1-6; possible D gene TRBD1, 5 bases. This CDR3 has 17 residues. Trimming took 1 base from V and 7 from J, leaving 17 bases between them. Germline V CDR1 and CDR2: SGHVS, FQNEAQ. The CDR3 spells CASSLDWDRPINSPLHF. In DNA form, the CDR3 reads TGTGCCAGCAGCTTAGATTGGGACCGCCCGATCAATTCACCCCTCCACTTT.

This clone was counted a single time. The V and J genes are TRBV4-1 and TRBJ2-4, with 7 bases that match TRBD2. V dropped 0 bases and J dropped 8; count of bases not matched to a gene: 10. CDR3 length: 16 amino acids. The germline V gene has CDR1 MGHRA and CDR2 YSYEKL. Here the CDR3 reads CASSQDRGWGGDIQYF. The CDR3 DNA sequence: TGCGCCAGCAGCCAAGATCGGGGTTGGGGAGGGGACATTCAGTACTTC.

The J gene is TRBJ2-7, the V gene TRBV7-2; TRBD2 agrees at 7 bases. Trimming removed 5 bases from V and 4 bases from J; junction bases left unmatched: 11. This CDR3 is 15 amino acids long. The V gene's germline CDR1 is SGHTA and CDR2 FQGNSA. This CDR3 is CASSPSSGGSYEQYF. CDR3 DNA sequence: TGTGCCAGCAGCCCGTCCTCGGGCGGGAGTTACGAGCAGTACTTC.

The chain has TRBV7-6 and TRBJ1-1, with 8 bases that match TRBD1. In germline, CDR1 is SGHVS, CDR2 FNYEAQ. After removal of 2 bases from V and 4 bases from J, the junction contained 0 bases not matched to a gene. The CDR3 sequence is 13 residues long. CDR3 nucleotide sequence: TGTGCCAGCAGCTTAACAGGGGGCACTGAAGCTTTCTTT. As protein: CASSLTGGTEAFF.

The CDR3 nucleotides read TGTGCCTGGTTTCCCCCGGAGGGACACAATGAGCAGTTCTTC. It specifies CAWFPPEGHNEQFF. This chain links TRBV30 with TRBJ2-1; maybe TRBD2 (6 bases). The germline V gene encodes CDR1 GTSNPN and CDR2 SVGIG (reference sequence). V gave up 5 bases and J gave up 5 bases, with 16 bases separating them. This CDR3 contains 14 residues.

This clone was detected once. V is TRBV28 and J is TRBJ1-4; 8 bases line up with TRBD1. This CDR3 is built from 17 residues. Germline CDR1 is MDHEN and CDR2 is SYDVKM. V dropped 5 bases and J dropped 6; count of bases not matched to a gene: 14. CDR3 region: CASSRYPVVTGDEKLFF. CDR3 nucleotide sequence: TGTGCCAGCAGTCGCTACCCTGTGGTGACAGGGGATGAAAAACTGTTTTTT.

The sample holds one count of this clone. The same CDR3 also results from other DNA sequences found in this sample. The rearrangement uses TRBV6-5 and TRBJ2-7; weak D call: TRBD2 (5 bases). Trimming took 0 bases from V and 4 from J, leaving 10 bases between them. In germline, CDR1 is MNHEY, CDR2 SVGAGI. The CDR3 runs to 14 residues. The CDR3 reads CASSYSERFYEQYF. The CDR3 bases are TGTGCCAGCAGTTACTCAGAGCGGTTTTACGAGCAGTACTTC.

The chain recombines TRBV28 with TRBJ2-7; maybe TRBD1 (5 bases). Per germline, CDR1 MDHEN and CDR2 SYDVKM. This CDR3 comprises 14 residues. Trimming removed 2 bases from V and 5 bases from J, with 13 bases in between. CDR3 bases: TGTGCCAGCAGTTTAGCGCAGGGTGGCGACGAGCAGTACTTC. This encodes CASSLAQGGDEQYF. Full variable domain (rest looked up from reference TRBV28 and TRBJ2-7): DVKVTQSSRYLVKRTGEKVFLECVQDMDHENMFWYRQDPGLGLRLIYFSYDVKMKEKGDIPEGYSVSREKKERFSLILESASTNQTSMYLCASSLAQGGDEQYFGPGTRLTVT.

The chain recombines TRBV4-1 with TRBJ1-1; 7 bases are shared with TRBD1. CDR3 length: 12 residues. V trimming: 3 bases; J trimming: 10 bases; junction bases outside the gene matches: 5. The germline V gene encodes CDR1 MGHRA and CDR2 YSYEKL. CDR3 coding DNA: TGCGCCAGCAGCCAGGGGACAGTGGGAGCTTTCTTT. Amino acid sequence: CASSQGTVGAFF.

The V and J genes are TRBV4-3 and TRBJ2-1; 7 positions agree with TRBD2. Germline CDR1 reads LGHNA; CDR2 reads YSLEER. The V and J ends lost 1 base and 2 bases, in that order; junction bases with no gene match: 8. The CDR3 is 17 amino acids. The CDR3 DNA reads as TGCGCCAGCAGCCAAGTCTTTAGCGGGCCCCCCTACAATGAGCAGTTCTTC. Amino acid sequence: CASSQVFSGPPYNEQFF.

The chain carries TRBV10-1 and TRBJ2-7; a possible D gene is TRBD1 (5 bases). Germline values: CDR1 WNHNN, CDR2 SYGVQD (reference sequence). V lost 9 bases and J lost 3, with 15 bases in between. CDR3 length equals 13 residues. Here the CDR3 DNA reads TGCGCCAGGGTGGCAGGGCGATACTACGAGCAGTACTTC. This codes for CARVAGRYYEQYF.

The J gene is TRBJ1-2, the V gene TRBV7-9, with D tentatively TRBD1 (5 bases). CDR1 SEHNR and CDR2 FQNEAQ come from the germline V gene (reference sequence). The CDR3 spans 13 residues. V was shortened by 5 bases and J by 5 bases, with 12 bases between the two germline ends. CDR3 residues: CASSHGGGYGYTF. The CDR3 nucleotides read TGTGCCAGCAGCCACGGGGGAGGGTATGGCTACACCTTC. Looking up the rest from reference TRBV7-9 and TRBJ1-2 gives the full variable domain: DTGVSQNPRHKITKRGQNVTFRCDPISEHNRLYWYRQTLGQGPEFLTYFQNEAQLEKSRLLSDRFSAERPKGSFSTLEIQRTEQGDSAMYLCASSHGGGYGYTFGSGTRLTVV.

This chain links TRBV6-1 with TRBJ1-2, with D perhaps TRBD1 (6 bases). The CDR3 has 15 residues. V lost 8 bases, J lost 1 base, and 17 bases lay in between. Per germline, CDR1 MNHNS and CDR2 SASEGT. The CDR3 coding sequence is TGTGCCAGCGACCCAGGACAGAGAAATAACTATGGCTACACCTTC. Protein product: CASDPGQRNNYGYTF.

This clone was detected only once. Other DNA sequences in the sample encode the same CDR3. The chain is built from TRBV6-1 and TRBJ2-7; unclear D gene. From germline, CDR1 is MNHNS and CDR2 SASEGT. Trimming removed 1 base from V and 1 base from J, with 8 bases in between. The CDR3 contains 14 residues. DNA for the CDR3: TGTGCCAGCAGTGAAGTCGGCGGATCCTACGAGCAGTACTTC. This codes for CASSEVGGSYEQYF.

A remark on this clone: This specimen includes other DNA sequences encoding the same CDR3. The rearrangement uses TRBV7-8 and TRBJ2-7, with 9 bases matching TRBD1. Germline lookup yields CDR1 SGHVS and CDR2 FQNEAQ. With V trimmed by 4 bases and J by 3 bases, 7 bases remained unmatched. The CDR3 runs to 15 residues. The CDR3 bases are TGTGCCAGCAGCTACACCGGGACAGGGAGCTACGAGCAGTACTTC. Protein sequence: CASSYTGTGSYEQYF.

This chain links TRBV6-5 with TRBJ2-3; 11 bases align to TRBD2. The V segment lost 3 bases and the J segment 0 bases; nucleotides outside the gene matches: 2. The CDR3 extends over 16 amino acids. The germline V gene has CDR1 MNHEY and CDR2 SVGAGI. This CDR3 reads CASSYLAGGSTDTQYF. The CDR3 DNA follows: TGTGCCAGCAGTTATTTAGCGGGGGGGAGCACAGATACGCAGTATTTT.